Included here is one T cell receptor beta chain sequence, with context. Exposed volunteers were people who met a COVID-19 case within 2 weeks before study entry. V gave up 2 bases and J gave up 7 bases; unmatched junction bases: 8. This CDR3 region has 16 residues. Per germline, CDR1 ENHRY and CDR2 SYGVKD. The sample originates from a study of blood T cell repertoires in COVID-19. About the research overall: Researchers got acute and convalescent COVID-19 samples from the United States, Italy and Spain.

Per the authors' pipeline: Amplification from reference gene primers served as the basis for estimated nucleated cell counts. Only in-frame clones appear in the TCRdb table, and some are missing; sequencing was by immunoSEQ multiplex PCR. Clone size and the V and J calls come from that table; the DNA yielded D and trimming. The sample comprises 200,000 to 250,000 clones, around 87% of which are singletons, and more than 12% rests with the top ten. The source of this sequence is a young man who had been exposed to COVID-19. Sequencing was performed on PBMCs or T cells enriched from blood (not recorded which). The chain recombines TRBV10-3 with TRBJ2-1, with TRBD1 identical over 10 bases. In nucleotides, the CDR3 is TGTGCCATCAGTGAGGGGGGCGGACAGGGGGTAAATGAGCAGTTCTTC. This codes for CAISEGGGQGVNEQFF.